The 18 T cell receptor beta chains given below trace back to one sample, sequenced in a study of T-cell memory formation after mild COVID-19 (dated by TCRdb to the early 2020s). The library was prepared using 5' RACE. Sequencing took place on an Illumina NovaSeq 6000. TCRdb trimmed public reads at Q25 via fastp, called clones via MiXCR and kept in-frame beta chains. Each CDR3 protein appears once, grouped with its most common genes and DNA. Recorded for this sample are more than 110,000 distinct CDR3 sequences; approximately 26% of them occurred a single time. The ten biggest clones cover about 24% of the sample. Specimen: PBMCs or a T cell subset sorted from them (not recorded which). The receptor set was obtained from an adult woman who had mild COVID-19 (a few samples of this study predate the infection). The sample titles of this study are shuffled in the database, so cell type and time point are left out; the donor was told from shared clones.

This clonotype has only one observation. A junction boundary mismatches the germline segment, possibly from a read error. The rearrangement joins TRBV15 to TRBJ2-1; D gene ambiguous. Germline V gene sequence: CDR1 LNHNV, CDR2 YYDKDF (reference sequence). This CDR3 region has 12 residues. The CDR3 DNA is TGTGCCACCAGCAGGCCCCCCGATGAGAAGTTCTTC. Translated: CATSRPPDEKFF. Complete variable domain (other parts from reference TRBV15 and TRBJ2-1): DAMVIQNPRYQVTQFGKPVTLSCSQTLNHNVMYWYQQKSSQAPKLLFHYYDKDFNNEADTPDNFQSRRPNTSFCFLDIRSPGLGDTAMYLCATSRPPDEKFFGPGTRLTVL.

This clonotype was observed a handful of times. This chain links TRBV5-1 with TRBJ2-1; D may be TRBD2 (5 bases). The V end was cut by 5 bases, the J end by 5 bases, with 20 bases between. Germline-derived CDR1 and CDR2 are SGHRS and YFSETQ. The CDR3 consists of 16 residues. The CDR3 coding sequence is TGCGCCAGCAGAGGTGCCGTCGGAGCGGCCAACAATGAGCAGTTCTTC. This encodes CASRGAVGAANNEQFF.

This clonotype was detected a few times. The rearrangement links TRBV12-3 or TRBV12-4 to TRBJ2-1, with 12 bases lining up with TRBD1. Trimming cost V 6 bases and J 9 bases; bases outside gene matches: 15. The CDR3 runs 17 residues. The CDR3 sequence: CASSEPPGQGAPGEQFF. The CDR3 nucleotides read TGTGCCAGCAGCGAACCCCCGGGACAGGGGGCCCCGGGTGAGCAGTTCTTC.

V usage is TRBV5-6 and J usage is TRBJ2-2; D unresolved. The V end was cut by 6 bases, the J end by 0 bases, with 9 bases between. This CDR3 comprises 14 residues. Per the germline V gene, CDR1 is SGHDT and CDR2 is YYEEEE. The CDR3 reads CASTQVANTGELFF. CDR3 DNA sequence: TGTGCCAGCACCCAAGTTGCGAACACCGGGGAGCTGTTTTTT.

The V gene is TRBV15, the J gene TRBJ1-5; D is unresolved. This CDR3 spans 14 amino acids. V was trimmed by 5 bases and J by 3 bases, leaving 11 bases between them. Looked up from germline, CDR1 is LNHNV and CDR2 is YYDKDF (reference sequence). Written as DNA, the CDR3 is TGTGCCACCAGCGAAGGAGGGATCAATCAGCCCCAGCATTTT. Encoded protein: CATSEGGINQPQHF.

This clonotype appeared a few times. The V gene is TRBV29-1, the J gene TRBJ2-1, with 10 bases fitting TRBD2. Looked up from germline, CDR1 is SQVTM and CDR2 is ANQGSEA. The length of the CDR3 is 14 residues. V was pared by 5 bases and J by 7 bases, with 8 bases of the junction left unmatched. CDR3 amino acids: CSVRGSSGSNEQFF. The CDR3 region has the DNA TGCAGCGTTAGGGGATCTAGCGGGAGTAATGAGCAGTTCTTC.

This clonotype was counted only a few times. The chain carries TRBV12-3 or TRBV12-4 and TRBJ2-3, with D possibly matching TRBD2 (6 bases). Trimming shortened V by 10 bases and J by 0 bases, and 14 bases separated the two germline ends. The CDR3 is 14 amino acids. This CDR3 reads CATQGLPSTDTQYF. DNA for the CDR3: TGTGCCACCCAGGGACTCCCTAGCACAGATACGCAGTATTTT.

A few counts support this clonotype. The rearrangement joins TRBV6-5 to TRBJ2-7; 12 bases match TRBD2. Germline V gene data show CDR1 as MNHEY and CDR2 as SVGAGI. Trimming at V came to 6 bases and at J to 0 bases, leaving 3 bases not matched to a gene. The length of the CDR3 is 15 residues. The CDR3 sequence is CASSTTSGSSYEQYF. The CDR3 DNA sequence: TGTGCCAGCAGCACGACTAGCGGGAGCTCCTACGAGCAGTACTTC.

Ten or more counts support this clonotype. The V gene is TRBV7-3, the J gene TRBJ2-7; D possibly corresponds to TRBD1 (6 bases). The germline V gene has CDR1 SGHTA and CDR2 FQGTGA. This CDR3 region has 15 residues. Trimming took off 2 bases at V and 0 bases at J, with 11 bases between the two ends. The CDR3 here is CASSLQGSSSYEQYF. CDR3 nucleotide sequence: TGTGCCAGCAGCTTACAGGGGTCGAGCTCCTACGAGCAGTACTTC.

This chain joins TRBV4-1 and TRBJ2-7, with D possibly being TRBD1 or TRBD2 (6 bases each). CDR3 length equals 16 residues. Germline loops: CDR1 MGHRA, CDR2 YSYEKL. Trimming pared 0 bases from V and 2 bases from J, leaving 14 bases between. The CDR3 loop reads CASSQEADGGTYEQYF. The CDR3 DNA reads TGCGCCAGCAGCCAAGAGGCCGACGGGGGCACCTACGAGCAGTACTTC.

This clonotype was observed many times. The chain links TRBV5-1 to TRBJ2-7; 8 nucleotides match TRBD1. The CDR3 has 14 residues. Germline V gives CDR1 SGHRS, CDR2 YFSETQ. V trimming: 1 base; J trimming: 4 bases; junction bases outside the gene matches: 4. The DNA of the CDR3 is TGCGCCAGCAGCTTGACCGGGACAGGTTACGAGCAGTACTTC. Protein product: CASSLTGTGYEQYF.

This clonotype was seen more than once but under ten times. The chain is built from TRBV4-3 and TRBJ2-2; tentative D call: TRBD1 (5 bases). V shed 6 bases and J shed 5 bases, with 16 bases lying between them. The germline V gene has CDR1 LGHNA and CDR2 YSLEER. The CDR3 loop spans 15 amino acids. CDR3 sequence reads: CASSRYQGETGELFF. CDR3 in DNA: TGCGCCAGCAGTCGATATCAGGGCGAAACCGGGGAGCTGTTTTTT.

This rearrangement joins TRBV4-1 to TRBJ2-1; 15 bases line up with TRBD2. Germline-derived CDR1 and CDR2 are MGHRA and YSYEKL. J was trimmed by 1 base and V by 4 bases; bases with no gene match: 11. This CDR3 has 20 amino acids. DNA of the CDR3: TGCGCCAGCAGCCCCGGGGGGACTAGCGGGAGGCCCGCTTCCTACAATGAGCAGTTCTTC. Protein sequence: CASSPGGTSGRPASYNEQFF.

This clonotype was observed once. This sequence joins TRBV10-3 and TRBJ2-2; maybe TRBD2 (6 bases). V was cut by 6 bases and J by 0 bases, with 14 bases left in between. Germline CDR1 reads ENHRY; CDR2 reads SYGVKD. The CDR3 spans 16 residues. The CDR3, as DNA: TGTGCCATCAGGGGCCCGGGACTCTCGAACACCGGGGAGCTGTTTTTT. The encoded protein is CAIRGPGLSNTGELFF.

This clonotype turned up a few times. V gene TRBV14 combines with J gene TRBJ2-7, with D perhaps matching TRBD1 (5 bases). CDR1 is SGHDN and CDR2 is FVKESK in the germline V gene. This CDR3 has 17 residues. V lost 6 bases to trimming and J lost 0 bases, with 21 bases between them. CDR3 residues: CASSTHPVRAYSYEQYF. The CDR3 DNA reads TGTGCCAGCAGTACCCACCCGGTCAGGGCATACTCCTACGAGCAGTACTTC.

The chain couples TRBV9 to TRBJ1-1, with D unclear. CDR3 size: 16 residues. V was cut by 3 bases and J by 1 base, with 16 bases left in between. Per germline, CDR1 SGDLS and CDR2 YYNGEE. Written as DNA, the CDR3 is TGTGCCAGCAGCGCTGCAACAAAACGTGAGAACACTGAAGCTTTCTTT. Its protein is CASSAATKRENTEAFF.

This clonotype was seen a handful of times. J is TRBJ1-5 and V is TRBV7-9; unclear D gene. Germline-derived CDR1 and CDR2 are SEHNR and FQNEAQ (reference sequence). This CDR3 is built from 14 residues. V was shortened by 5 bases and J by 3 bases, with 11 bases between the two germline ends. CDR3 loop: CASSPGGPNQPQHF. DNA for the CDR3: TGTGCCAGCAGCCCCGGAGGGCCCAATCAGCCCCAGCATTTT.

This clonotype was seen only a few times. The gene calls are TRBV4-3 and TRBJ2-7; TRBD1 matches 7 bases. With 1 base clipped from V and 1 base from J, the junction kept 4 bases outside the gene matches. Germline CDR1 is LGHNA and CDR2 is YSLEER. The length of the CDR3 is 15 residues. CDR3 sequence (DNA): TGCGCCAGCAGCCAAGGGGACAGTGGTTCCTACGAGCAGTACTTC. Amino acid sequence: CASSQGDSGSYEQYF.